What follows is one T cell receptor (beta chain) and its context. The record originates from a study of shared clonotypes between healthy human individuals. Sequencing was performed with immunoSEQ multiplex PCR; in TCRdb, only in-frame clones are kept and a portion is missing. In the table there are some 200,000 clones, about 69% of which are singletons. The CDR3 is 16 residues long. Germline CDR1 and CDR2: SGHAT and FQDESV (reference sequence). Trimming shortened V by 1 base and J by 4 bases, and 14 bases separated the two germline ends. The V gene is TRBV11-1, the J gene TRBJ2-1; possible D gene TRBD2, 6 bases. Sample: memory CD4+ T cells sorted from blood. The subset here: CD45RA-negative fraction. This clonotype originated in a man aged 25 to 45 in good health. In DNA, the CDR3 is TGTGCCAGCAGCTTAGAGGCCATAGCGGTTTACAATGAGCAGTTCTTC. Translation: CASSLEAIAVYNEQFF.